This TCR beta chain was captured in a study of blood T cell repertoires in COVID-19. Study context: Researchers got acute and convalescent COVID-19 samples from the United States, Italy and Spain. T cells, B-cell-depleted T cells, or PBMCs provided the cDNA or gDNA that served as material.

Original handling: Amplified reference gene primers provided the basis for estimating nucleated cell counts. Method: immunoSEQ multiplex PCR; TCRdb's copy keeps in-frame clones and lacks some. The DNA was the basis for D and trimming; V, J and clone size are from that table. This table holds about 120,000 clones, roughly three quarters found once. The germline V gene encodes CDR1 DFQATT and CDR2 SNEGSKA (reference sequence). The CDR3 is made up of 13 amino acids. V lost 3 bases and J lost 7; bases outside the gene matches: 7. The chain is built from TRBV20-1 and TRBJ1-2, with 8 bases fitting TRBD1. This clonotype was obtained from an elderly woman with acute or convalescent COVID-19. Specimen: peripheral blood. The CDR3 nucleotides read TGCAGTGCTAGTGAGGACAGGGATCGTGGCTACACCTTC. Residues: CSASEDRDRGYTF.